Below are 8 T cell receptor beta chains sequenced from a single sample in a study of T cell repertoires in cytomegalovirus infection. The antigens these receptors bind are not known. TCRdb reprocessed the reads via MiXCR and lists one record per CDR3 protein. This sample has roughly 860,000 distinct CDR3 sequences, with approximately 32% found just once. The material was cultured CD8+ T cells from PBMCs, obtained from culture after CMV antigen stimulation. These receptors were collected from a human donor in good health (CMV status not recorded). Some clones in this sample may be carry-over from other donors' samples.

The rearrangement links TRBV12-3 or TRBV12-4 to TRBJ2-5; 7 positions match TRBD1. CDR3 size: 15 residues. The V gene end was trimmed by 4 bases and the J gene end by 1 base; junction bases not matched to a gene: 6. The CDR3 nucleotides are TGTGCCAGCAGTTCACACCGGGACAGCCAAGAGACCCAGTACTTC. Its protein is CASSSHRDSQETQYF.

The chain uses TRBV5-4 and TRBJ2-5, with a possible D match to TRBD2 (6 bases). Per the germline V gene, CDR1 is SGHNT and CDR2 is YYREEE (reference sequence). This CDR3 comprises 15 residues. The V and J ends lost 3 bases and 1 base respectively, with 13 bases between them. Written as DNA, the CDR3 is TGTGCCAGCAGCTCTGGAGGGGAAGGCCAAGAGACCCAGTACTTC. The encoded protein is CASSSGGEGQETQYF. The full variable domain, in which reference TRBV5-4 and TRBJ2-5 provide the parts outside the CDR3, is ETGVTQSPTHLIKTRGQQVTLRCSSQSGHNTVSWYQQALGQGPQFIFQYYREEENGRGNFPPRFSGLQFPNYSSELNVNALELDDSALYLCASSSGGEGQETQYFGPGTRLLVL.

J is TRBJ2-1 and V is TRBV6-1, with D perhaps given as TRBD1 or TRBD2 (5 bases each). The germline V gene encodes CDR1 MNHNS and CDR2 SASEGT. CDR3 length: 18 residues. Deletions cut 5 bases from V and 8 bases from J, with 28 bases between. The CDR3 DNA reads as TGTGCCAGCAGTCGAATACTTCGGGGATTAAGTCGGGGCGATGAGCAGTTCTTC. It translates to CASSRILRGLSRGDEQFF.

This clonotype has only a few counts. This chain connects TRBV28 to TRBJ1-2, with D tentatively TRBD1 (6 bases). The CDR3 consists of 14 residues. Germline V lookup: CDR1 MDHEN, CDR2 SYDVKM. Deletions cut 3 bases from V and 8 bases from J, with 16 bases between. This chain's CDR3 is CASSFRGGGTGYTF. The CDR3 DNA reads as TGTGCCAGCAGTTTTAGGGGTGGAGGGACAGGCTACACCTTC.

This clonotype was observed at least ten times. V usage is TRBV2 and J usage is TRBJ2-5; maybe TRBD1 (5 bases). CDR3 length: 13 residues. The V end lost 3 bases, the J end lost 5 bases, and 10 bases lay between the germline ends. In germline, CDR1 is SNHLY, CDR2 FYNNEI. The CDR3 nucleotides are TGTGCCAGCAGTGAGTTGGGGCTGGAGACCCAGTACTTC. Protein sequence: CASSELGLETQYF. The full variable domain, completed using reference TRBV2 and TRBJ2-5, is EPEVTQTPSHQVTQMGQEVILRCVPISNHLYFYWYRQILGQKVEFLVSFYNNEISEKSEIFDDQFSVERPDGSNFTLKIRSTKLEDSAMYFCASSELGLETQYFGPGTRLLVL.

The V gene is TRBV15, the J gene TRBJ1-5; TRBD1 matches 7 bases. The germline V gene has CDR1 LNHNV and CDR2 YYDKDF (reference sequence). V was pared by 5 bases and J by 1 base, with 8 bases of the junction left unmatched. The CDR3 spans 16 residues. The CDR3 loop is CATSEWTTGSNQPQHF. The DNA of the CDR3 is TGTGCCACCAGCGAATGGACGACAGGGAGCAATCAGCCCCAGCATTTT. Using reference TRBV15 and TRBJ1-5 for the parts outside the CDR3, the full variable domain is DAMVIQNPRYQVTQFGKPVTLSCSQTLNHNVMYWYQQKSSQAPKLLFHYYDKDFNNEADTPDNFQSRRPNTSFCFLDIRSPGLGDTAMYLCATSEWTTGSNQPQHFGDGTRLSIL.

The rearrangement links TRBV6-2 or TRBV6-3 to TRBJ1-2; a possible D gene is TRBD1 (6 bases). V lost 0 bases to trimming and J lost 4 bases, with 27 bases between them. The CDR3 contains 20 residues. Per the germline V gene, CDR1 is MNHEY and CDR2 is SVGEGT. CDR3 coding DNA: TGTGCCAGCAGTTACTCGAAGGGACATACCAATTCCCCAGCTGGCTATGGCTACACCTTC. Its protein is CASSYSKGHTNSPAGYGYTF.

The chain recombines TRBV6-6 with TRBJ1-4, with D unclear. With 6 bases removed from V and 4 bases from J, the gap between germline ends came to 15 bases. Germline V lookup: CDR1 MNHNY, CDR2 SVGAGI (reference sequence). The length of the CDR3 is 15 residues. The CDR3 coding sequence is TGTGCCAGCAGCTACGTCCCCGGGATTAATGAAAAACTGTTTTTT. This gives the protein CASSYVPGINEKLFF.